This paragraph covers one TCR beta chain sequence. No cognate antigen has been identified for it. Base qualities are not provided; no much larger clone lies one nucleotide away. Including cysteine and phenylalanine, the CDR3 has 13 amino acids. Of all the DNA, just the CDR3 is kept, 39 bases in frame from base 1. Relative to germline, V is 3 bases shorter and J is 8 bases shorter, with 14 bases between their ends. Sequences GTSNPN (CDR1) and SVGIG (CDR2) are obtained from the germline V gene (reference sequence). This record belongs to a study of cytomegalovirus exposure and HLA in healthy donors (dated 2017 in TCRdb). Notes on the research overall: The 500 to 700 repertoires of the first cohort and the 110 or so validation repertoires were produced on the same platform, according to a later analysis. The study was designed to test whether signatures of past pathogen exposure could be identified by cataloging public T cell receptors. A separate validation cohort of some 130 different subjects was used in addition to the roughly 700-subject first cohort. To predict cytomegalovirus infection status, the study combined high-throughput TCR immunosequencing, statistical association of individual TCRs with disease status, and machine learning. General findings and caveats noted by the study authors: A few of the identified cytomegalovirus-associated TCR beta chains were confirmed in vitro to be specific for cytomegalovirus antigens. A later analysis lacked HLA typing for the validation cohort, so it scored co-occurrence in that cohort across all 120 or so repertoires. A total of 150 to 200 TCR beta chains were listed by the study as associated with cytomegalovirus. Subsequent analysis determined that TCRs grouped into clusters in the first cohort also showed a tendency toward co-occurrence across the 130 or so validation repertoires, and roughly 95% of cluster scores exceeded 0. Most TCR sequences were observed very rarely across donors, whereas some public TCRs were present in many individuals. The authors suggested that the approach could potentially be extended to other disease states and immunological phenotypes. The classifier was reported to diagnose cytomegalovirus status with high specificity and sensitivity in both the original cohort and the validation cohort.

Donors formed part of the validation cohort, which comprised 120 subjects and was distinct from the first cohort of under 850 subjects. Library construction relied on the immunoSEQ multiplex PCR assay. The published analysis was carried out like this. A statistical classification framework was built for diagnosing cytomegalovirus status from the catalog of TCR beta chain sequences. TCRdb took over this immuneACCESS table, retaining in-frame rearrangements with V and J assigned. Such tables are incomplete; in checked studies, under half of the missing clones stem from an unresolved V gene, and the remainder is unexplained. That table furnishes V, J and clone size, whereas the DNA furnished D and trimming. The sample table shows hundreds of thousands of clones, and roughly nine tenths are seen once. More than 10% of the sample is in the top ten clones.

Sequencing was performed on PBMCs. The sequence derives from a man younger than 30 in good health and CMV-seropositive. The sequence links TRBV30 to TRBJ2-1, and the D gene may be TRBD2, 5 bases matching. The nucleotide sequence is TGTGCCTGGAGGCCTCTCGGGAAGGATGAGCAGTTCTTC. This translates into CAWRPLGKDEQFF.